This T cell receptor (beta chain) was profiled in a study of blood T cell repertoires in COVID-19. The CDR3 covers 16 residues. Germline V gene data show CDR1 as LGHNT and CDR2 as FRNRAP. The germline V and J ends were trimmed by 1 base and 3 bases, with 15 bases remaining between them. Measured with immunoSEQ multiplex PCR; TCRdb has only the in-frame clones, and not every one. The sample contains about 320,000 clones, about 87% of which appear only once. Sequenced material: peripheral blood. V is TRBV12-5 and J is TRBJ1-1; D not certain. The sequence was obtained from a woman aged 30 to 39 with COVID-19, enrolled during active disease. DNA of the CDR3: TGTGCTAGTGGTTTGGGGGGAGACGGGCGGTACACTGAAGCTTTCTTT. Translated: CASGLGGDGRYTEAFF.